Given below is one T cell receptor beta chain in context. The CDR3 totals 15 residues. Losses at the gene ends were 2 bases for V and 1 base for J; bases not matched to a gene: 5. CDR1 is GTSNPN, CDR2 SVGIG, per germline (reference sequence). The data were taken from a study of blood T cell repertoires in COVID-19. At the level of the study: Spain, Italy and the United States supplied samples that represented acute and convalescent COVID-19. The cDNA or gDNA used as material had been derived from T cells, B-cell-depleted T cells, or PBMCs.

The authors' processing: Nucleated cell counts were estimated from reference gene primer amplification. The protocol was immunoSEQ multiplex PCR, while the TCRdb copy is restricted to in-frame clones and leaves out a portion. That table furnishes V, J and clone size, whereas the DNA furnished D and trimming. Of 400,000 or so clones detected, about 88% appear once; the ten largest clones hold approximately 1.5%. The source is a woman aged 40 to 50 with COVID-19, enrolled during active disease. Sequencing was done on a sample of peripheral blood. The chain carries TRBV30 and TRBJ1-1, with 9 bases that match TRBD1. In nucleotides, the CDR3 is TGTGCCTGGAGTCCCGCGACAGGGGGGAACACTGAAGCTTTCTTT. Its protein product is CAWSPATGGNTEAFF.